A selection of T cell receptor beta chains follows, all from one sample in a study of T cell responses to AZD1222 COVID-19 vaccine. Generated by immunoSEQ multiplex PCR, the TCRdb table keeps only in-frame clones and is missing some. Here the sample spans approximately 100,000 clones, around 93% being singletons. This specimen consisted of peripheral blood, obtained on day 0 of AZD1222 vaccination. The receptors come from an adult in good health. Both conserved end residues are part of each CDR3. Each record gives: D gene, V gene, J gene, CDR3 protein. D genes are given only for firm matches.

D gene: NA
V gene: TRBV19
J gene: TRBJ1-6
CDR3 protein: CASSILGPHSPLHF

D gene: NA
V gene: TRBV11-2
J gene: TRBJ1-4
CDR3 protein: CASSGGSTGSTNEKLFF

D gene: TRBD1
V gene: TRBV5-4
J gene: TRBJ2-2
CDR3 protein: CASSPRTGGYTGELFF

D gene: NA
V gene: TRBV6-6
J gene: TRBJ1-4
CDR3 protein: CASRPTGLALGEKLFF

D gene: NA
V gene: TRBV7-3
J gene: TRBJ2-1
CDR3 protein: CASSPKAHGDEQFF

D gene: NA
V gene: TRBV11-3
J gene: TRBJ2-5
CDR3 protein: CASSSRLDQETQYF

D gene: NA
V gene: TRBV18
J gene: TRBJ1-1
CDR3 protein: CASSPAGAWTEAFF

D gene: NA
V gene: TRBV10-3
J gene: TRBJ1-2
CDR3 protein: CAISESGPVDYGYTF

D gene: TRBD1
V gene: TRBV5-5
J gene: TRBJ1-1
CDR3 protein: CASSSWDRMTEAFF

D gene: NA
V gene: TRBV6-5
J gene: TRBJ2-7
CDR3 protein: CASSQPPAEQYF

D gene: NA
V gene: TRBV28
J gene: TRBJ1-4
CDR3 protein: CASSPPGGNEKLFF

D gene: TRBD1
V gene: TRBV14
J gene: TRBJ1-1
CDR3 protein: CASSPDRGTEAFF

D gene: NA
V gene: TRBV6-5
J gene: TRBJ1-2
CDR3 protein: CASSLGGGAFGYTF

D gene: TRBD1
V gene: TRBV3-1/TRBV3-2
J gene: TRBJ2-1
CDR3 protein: CASSHLDRGTEQFF

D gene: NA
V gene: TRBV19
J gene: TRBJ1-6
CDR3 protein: CASSLQNNSPLHF

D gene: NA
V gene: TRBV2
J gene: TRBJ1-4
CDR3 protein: CASSEARRVEKLFF

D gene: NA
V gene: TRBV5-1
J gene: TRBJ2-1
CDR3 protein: CASSQSSWARGNEQFF

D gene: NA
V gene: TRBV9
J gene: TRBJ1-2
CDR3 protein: CASSVLSGPPDWGYTF

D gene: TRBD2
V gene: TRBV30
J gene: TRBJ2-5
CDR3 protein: CAWTLGLAGETQYF

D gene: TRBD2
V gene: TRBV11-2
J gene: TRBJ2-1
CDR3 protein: CASSLDRTSGSGNEQFF

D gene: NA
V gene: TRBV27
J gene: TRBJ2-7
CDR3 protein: CASSYRRAEGLREQYF

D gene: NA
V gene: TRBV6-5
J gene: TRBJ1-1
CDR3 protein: CASSYSTLLNTEAFF